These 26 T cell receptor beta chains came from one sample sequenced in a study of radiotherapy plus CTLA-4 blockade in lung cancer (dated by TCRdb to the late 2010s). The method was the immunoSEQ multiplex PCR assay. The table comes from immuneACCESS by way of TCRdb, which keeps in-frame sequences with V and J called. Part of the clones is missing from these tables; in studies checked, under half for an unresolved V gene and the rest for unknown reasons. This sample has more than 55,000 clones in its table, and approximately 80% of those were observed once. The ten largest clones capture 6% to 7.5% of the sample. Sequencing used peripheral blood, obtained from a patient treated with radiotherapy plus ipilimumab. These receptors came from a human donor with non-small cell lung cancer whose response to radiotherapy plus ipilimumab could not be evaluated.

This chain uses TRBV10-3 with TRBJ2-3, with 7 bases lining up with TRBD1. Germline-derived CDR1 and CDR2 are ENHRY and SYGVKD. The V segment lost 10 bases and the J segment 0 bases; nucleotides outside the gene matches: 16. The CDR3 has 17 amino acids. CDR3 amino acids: CATKGEQGTLSTDTQYF. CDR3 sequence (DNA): TGTGCCACCAAAGGGGAACAGGGGACCCTTAGCACAGATACGCAGTATTTT.

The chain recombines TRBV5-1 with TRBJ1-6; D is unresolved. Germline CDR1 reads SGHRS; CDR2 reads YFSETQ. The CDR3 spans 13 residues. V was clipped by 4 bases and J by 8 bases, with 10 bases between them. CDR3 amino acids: CASSLLSDSPLHF. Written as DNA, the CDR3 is TGCGCCAGCAGCCTCCTGAGTGATTCACCCCTCCACTTT.

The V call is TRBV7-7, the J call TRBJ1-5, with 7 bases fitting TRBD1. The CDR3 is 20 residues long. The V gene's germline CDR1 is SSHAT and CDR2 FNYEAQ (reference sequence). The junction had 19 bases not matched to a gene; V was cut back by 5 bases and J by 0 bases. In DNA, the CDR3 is TGTGCCAGCAGCCGGAGTAGGCGTTATACAGGGGAAGGTAGCAATCAGCCCCAGCATTTT. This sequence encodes CASSRSRRYTGEGSNQPQHF.

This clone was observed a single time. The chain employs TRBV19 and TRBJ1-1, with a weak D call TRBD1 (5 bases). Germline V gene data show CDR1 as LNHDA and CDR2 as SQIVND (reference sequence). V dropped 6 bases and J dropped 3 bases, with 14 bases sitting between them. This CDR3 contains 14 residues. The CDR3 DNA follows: TGTGCCAGTAGCACCCCAGGGAGGCACACTGAAGCTTTCTTT. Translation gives CASSTPGRHTEAFF. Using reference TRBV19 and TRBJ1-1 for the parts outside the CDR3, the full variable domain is DGGITQSPKYLFRKEGQNVTLSCEQNLNHDAMYWYRQDPGQGLRLIYYSQIVNDFQKGDIAEGYSVSREKKESFPLTVTSAQKNPTAFYLCASSTPGRHTEAFFGQGTRLTVV.

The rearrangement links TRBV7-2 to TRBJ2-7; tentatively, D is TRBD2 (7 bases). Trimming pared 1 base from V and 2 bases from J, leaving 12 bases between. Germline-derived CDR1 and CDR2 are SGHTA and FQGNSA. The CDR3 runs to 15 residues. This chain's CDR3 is CASSLVGGQTYEQYF. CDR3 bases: TGTGCCAGCAGCTTAGTGGGGGGGCAAACCTACGAGCAGTACTTC. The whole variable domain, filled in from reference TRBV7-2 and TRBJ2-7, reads GAGVSQSPSNKVTEKGKDVELRCDPISGHTALYWYRQSLGQGLEFLIYFQGNSAPDKSGLPSDRFSAERTGGSVSTLTIQRTQQEDSAVYLCASSLVGGQTYEQYFGPGTRLTVT.

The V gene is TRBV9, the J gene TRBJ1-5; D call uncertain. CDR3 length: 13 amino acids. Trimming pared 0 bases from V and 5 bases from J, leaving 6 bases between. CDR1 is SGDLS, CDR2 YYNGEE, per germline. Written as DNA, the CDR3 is TGTGCCAGCAGCGTAGGGCGGGATCAGCCCCAGCATTTT. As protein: CASSVGRDQPQHF.

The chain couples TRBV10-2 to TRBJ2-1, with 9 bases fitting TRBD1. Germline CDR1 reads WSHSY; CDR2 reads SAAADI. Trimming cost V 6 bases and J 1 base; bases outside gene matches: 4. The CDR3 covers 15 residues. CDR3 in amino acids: CASRDDRGSYNEQFF. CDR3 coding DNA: TGCGCCAGCAGGGATGACAGGGGGTCCTACAATGAGCAGTTCTTC.

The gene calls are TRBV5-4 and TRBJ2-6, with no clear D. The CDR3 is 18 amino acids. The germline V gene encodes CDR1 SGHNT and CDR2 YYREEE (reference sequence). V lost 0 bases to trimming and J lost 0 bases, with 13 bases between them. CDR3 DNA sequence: TGTGCCAGCAGCTTGGCCACGCTCTTGAGCTCTGGGGCCAACGTCCTGACTTTC. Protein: CASSLATLLSSGANVLTF.

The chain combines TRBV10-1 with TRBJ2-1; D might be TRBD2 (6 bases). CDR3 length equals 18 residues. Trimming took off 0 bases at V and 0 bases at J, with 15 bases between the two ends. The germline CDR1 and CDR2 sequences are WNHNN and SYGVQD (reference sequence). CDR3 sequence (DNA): TGCGCCAGCAGTGAGTCCAATTGGGACGGGAGCTCCTACAATGAGCAGTTCTTC. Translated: CASSESNWDGSSYNEQFF.

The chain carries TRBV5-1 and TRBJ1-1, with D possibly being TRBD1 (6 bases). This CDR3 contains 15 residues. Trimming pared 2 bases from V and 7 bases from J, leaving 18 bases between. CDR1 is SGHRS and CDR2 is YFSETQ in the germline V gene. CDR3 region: CASSLPGTREDEAFF. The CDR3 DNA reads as TGCGCCAGCAGCTTACCCGGGACAAGGGAAGATGAAGCTTTCTTT.

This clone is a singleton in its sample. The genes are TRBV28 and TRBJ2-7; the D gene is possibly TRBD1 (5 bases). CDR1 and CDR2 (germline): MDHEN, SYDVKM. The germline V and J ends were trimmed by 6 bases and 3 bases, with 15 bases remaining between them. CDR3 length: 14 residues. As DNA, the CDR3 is TGTGCCAGCAGGCCCGCGGCCAGGGTCTACGAGCAGTACTTC. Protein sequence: CASRPAARVYEQYF.

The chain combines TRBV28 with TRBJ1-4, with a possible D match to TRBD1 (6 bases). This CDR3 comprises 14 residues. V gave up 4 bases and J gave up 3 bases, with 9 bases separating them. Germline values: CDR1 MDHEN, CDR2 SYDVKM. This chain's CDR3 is CASSSQGANEKLFF. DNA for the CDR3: TGTGCCAGCAGTTCACAGGGTGCTAATGAAAAACTGTTTTTT.

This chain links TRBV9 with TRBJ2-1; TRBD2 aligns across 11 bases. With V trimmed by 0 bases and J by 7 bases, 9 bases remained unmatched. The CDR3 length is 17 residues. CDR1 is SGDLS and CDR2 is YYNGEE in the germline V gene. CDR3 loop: CASSVGGSGGATNEQFF. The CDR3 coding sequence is TGTGCCAGCAGCGTAGGTGGTAGCGGGGGGGCCACGAATGAGCAGTTCTTC.

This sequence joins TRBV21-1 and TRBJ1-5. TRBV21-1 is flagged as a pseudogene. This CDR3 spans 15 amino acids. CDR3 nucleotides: TGTGCCAGCAGCAAAGAGCGGGCAGGGCGTCAGCCCCAGCATTTT. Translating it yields CASSKERAGRQPQHF.

DNA of the CDR3: TGTGCCACCGGGACAGGGGGAAGGGGCTCTGAAAAACTGTTTTTT. This gives the protein CATGTGGRGSEKLFF. The chain joins TRBV10-3 to TRBJ1-4; 11 bases are a match to TRBD1. J was trimmed by 7 bases and V by 10 bases; bases with no gene match: 11. Germline V gene sequence: CDR1 ENHRY, CDR2 SYGVKD. This CDR3 spans 15 amino acids.

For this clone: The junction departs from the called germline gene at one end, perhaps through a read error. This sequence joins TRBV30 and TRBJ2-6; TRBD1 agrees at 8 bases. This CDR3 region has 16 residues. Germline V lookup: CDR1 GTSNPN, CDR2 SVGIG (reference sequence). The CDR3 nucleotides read TGTGCCTGGAGTCCGGGGACAGGTTCTGAGGCCAACGTCCTGACTTTC. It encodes CAWSPGTGSEANVLTF.

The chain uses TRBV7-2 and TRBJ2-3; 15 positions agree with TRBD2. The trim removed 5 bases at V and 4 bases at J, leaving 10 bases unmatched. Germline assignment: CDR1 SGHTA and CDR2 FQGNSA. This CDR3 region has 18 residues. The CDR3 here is CASSPRGLAGGPADTQYF. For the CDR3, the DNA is TGTGCCAGCAGCCCTCGCGGACTAGCGGGGGGGCCTGCAGATACGCAGTATTTT.

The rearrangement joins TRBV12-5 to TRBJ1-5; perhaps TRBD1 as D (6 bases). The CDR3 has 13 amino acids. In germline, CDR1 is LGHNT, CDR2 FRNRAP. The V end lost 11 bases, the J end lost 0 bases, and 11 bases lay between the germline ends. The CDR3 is CAPDRYSNQPQHF. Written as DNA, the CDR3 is TGTGCTCCCGACAGGTATAGCAATCAGCCCCAGCATTTT.

The CDR3 DNA is TGTGCCAGCAGCGTAGCTGATGTAGGACAGGCAGGAAACACCATATATTTT. This codes for CASSVADVGQAGNTIYF. The chain combines TRBV9 with TRBJ1-3; TRBD1 matches at 7 bases. After removal of 0 bases from V and 4 bases from J, the junction contained 10 bases not matched to a gene. Germline values: CDR1 SGDLS, CDR2 YYNGEE. The CDR3 contains 17 residues.

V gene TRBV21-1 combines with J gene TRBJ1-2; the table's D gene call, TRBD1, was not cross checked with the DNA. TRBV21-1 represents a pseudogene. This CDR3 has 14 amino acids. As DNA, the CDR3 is TGTGCCAGCAGCAGCTCAGGGACAGTCTATGGCTACACCTTC. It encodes CASSSSGTVYGYTF.

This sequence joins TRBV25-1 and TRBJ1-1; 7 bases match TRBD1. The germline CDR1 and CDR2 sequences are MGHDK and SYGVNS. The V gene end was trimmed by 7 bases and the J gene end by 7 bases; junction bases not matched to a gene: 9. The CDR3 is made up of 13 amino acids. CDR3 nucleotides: TGTGCCAGCACGGAGGGGGCGAGCAGTGAAGCTTTCTTT. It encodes CASTEGASSEAFF.

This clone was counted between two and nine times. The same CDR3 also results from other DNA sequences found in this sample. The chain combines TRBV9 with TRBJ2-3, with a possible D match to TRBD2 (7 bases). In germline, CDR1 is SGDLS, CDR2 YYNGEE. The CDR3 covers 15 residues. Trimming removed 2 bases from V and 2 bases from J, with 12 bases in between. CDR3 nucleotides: TGTGCCAGCAGCGTGGGAGGGGGTTTCACAGATACGCAGTATTTT. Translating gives CASSVGGGFTDTQYF.

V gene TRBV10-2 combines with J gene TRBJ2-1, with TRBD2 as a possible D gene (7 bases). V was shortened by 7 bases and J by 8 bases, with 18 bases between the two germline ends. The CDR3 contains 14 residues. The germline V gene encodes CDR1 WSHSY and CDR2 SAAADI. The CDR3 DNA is TGCGCCAGCATCGACGGGGGGCGTTTGGATGAGCAGTTCTTC. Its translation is CASIDGGRLDEQFF.

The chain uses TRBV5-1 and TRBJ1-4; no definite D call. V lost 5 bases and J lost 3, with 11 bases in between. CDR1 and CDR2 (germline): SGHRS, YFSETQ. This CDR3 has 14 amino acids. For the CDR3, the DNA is TGCGCCAGCAGGGTCGGGGAAGCTAATGAAAAACTGTTTTTT. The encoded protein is CASRVGEANEKLFF.

CDR3: CASSRDRGREQYF. The CDR3, as DNA: TGTGCCAGCAGCCGGGACAGGGGGCGAGAGCAGTACTTC. The chain employs TRBV14 and TRBJ2-7; 12 bases align to TRBD1. CDR3 length equals 13 residues. The V and J ends lost 4 bases and 7 bases, in that order; junction bases with no gene match: 2. From germline, CDR1 is SGHDN and CDR2 FVKESK.

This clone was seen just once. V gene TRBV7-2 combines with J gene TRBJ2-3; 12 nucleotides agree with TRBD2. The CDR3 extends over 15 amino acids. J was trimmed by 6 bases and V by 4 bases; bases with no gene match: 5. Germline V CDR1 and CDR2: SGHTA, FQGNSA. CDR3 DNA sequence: TGTGCCAGCAGCTGGCAGACTAGCGGGAGCGATACGCAGTATTTT. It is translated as CASSWQTSGSDTQYF.